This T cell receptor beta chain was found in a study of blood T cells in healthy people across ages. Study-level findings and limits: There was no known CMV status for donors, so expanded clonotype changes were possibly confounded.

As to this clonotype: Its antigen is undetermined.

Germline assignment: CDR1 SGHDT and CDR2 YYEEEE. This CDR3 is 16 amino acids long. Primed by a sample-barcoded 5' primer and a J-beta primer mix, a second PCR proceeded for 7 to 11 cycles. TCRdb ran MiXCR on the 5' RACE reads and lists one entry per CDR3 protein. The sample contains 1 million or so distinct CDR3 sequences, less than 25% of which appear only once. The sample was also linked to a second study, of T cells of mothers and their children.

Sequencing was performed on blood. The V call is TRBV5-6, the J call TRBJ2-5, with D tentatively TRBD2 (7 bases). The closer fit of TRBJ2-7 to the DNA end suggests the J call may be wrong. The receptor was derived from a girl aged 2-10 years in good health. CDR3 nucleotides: TGTGCCAGCAGCTTTTGGCGGGGGCCCAAACCCTACGAGCAGTACTTC. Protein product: CASSFWRGPKPYEQYF.